This T cell receptor (beta chain) was found in a study of CD8+ T cells in alopecia areata. Study overall: Each day, treated patients took oral tofacitinib twice, at 5 to 10 mg per dose. Overall study findings and caveats: Scalp sample data also include resident alphabeta T cells from normal skin.

CDR3 length: 13 amino acids. V lost 3 bases and J lost 4; bases outside the gene matches: 1. Germline loops: CDR1 MGHRA, CDR2 YSYEKL. RNA extraction and reverse transcription yielded cDNA as sequencing template. Here immunoSEQ multiplex PCR was the method, and the copy in TCRdb shows in-frame clones only, minus some. The sample gives about 140,000 clones, around four fifths of which show up once; more than 20% is in the top ten. Treatment meaning: oral pan-JAK inhibitor, 5-10 mg twice daily. Alopecia areata patients provided lesional scalp punch biopsies and peripheral blood, both collected for the study. Concerning this clone itself: Its specificity is unknown.

The sequencing here drew on CD8+ T cells sorted from blood, taken at week 4, from a patient treated with tofacitinib. The chain couples TRBV4-1 to TRBJ2-7; 9 positions agree with TRBD2. This sequence originates from a human donor with alopecia areata. The CDR3 loop is CASSQTSGYEQYF. The CDR3 nucleotides are TGCGCCAGCAGCCAGACTAGCGGATACGAGCAGTACTTC.